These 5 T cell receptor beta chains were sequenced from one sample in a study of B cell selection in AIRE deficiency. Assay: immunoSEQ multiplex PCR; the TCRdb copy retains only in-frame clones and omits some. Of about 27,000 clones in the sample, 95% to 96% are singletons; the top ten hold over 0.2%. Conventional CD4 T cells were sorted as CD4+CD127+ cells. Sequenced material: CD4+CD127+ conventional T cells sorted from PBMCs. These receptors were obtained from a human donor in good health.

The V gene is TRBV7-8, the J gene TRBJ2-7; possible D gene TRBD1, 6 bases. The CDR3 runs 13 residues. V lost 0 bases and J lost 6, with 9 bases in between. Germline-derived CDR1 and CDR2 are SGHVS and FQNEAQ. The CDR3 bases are TGTGCCAGCAGCTTAGCTGGCAGGGGCGAGCAGTACTTC. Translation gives CASSLAGRGEQYF.

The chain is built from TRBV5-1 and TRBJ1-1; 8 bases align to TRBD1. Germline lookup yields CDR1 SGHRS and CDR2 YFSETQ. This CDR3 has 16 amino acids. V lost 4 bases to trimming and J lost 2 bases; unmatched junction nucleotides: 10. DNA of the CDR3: TGCGCCAGCAGCCCGGGGCAGGGGGCAGGAAACACTGAAGCTTTCTTT. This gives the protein CASSPGQGAGNTEAFF.

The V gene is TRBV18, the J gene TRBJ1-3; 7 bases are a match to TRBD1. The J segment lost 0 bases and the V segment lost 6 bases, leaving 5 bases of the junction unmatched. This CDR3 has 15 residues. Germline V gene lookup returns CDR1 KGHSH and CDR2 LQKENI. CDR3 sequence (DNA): TGTGCCAGCTCCGTAACAGGGGACTCTGGAAACACCATATATTTT. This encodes CASSVTGDSGNTIYF.

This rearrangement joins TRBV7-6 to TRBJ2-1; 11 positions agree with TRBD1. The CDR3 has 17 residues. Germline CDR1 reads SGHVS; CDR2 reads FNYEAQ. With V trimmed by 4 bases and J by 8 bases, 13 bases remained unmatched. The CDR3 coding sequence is TGTGCCAGCAGCTCTCCCGGACAGGGGGCGACCAAACATGAGCAGTTCTTC. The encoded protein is CASSSPGQGATKHEQFF.

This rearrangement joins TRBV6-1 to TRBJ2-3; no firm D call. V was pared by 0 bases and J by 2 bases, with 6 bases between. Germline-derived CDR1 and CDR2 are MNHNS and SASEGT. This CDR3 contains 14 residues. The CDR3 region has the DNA TGTGCCAGCAGTGAAGCCCGGCTCACAGATACGCAGTATTTT. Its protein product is CASSEARLTDTQYF.